This entry concerns a single TCR beta chain. Its antigen is not known. The source of the sample is a study of Ad26.COV2.S vaccination and SARS-CoV-2 variants. There are 19 residues in the CDR3. Trimming stripped 3 bases from V and 1 base from J, with 22 bases between. Germline values: CDR1 KGHSH, CDR2 LQKENI. Sequenced by immunoSEQ multiplex PCR; TCRdb stores in-frame clones only, minus some. The data hold 400,000 to 450,000 clones, with 90% observed a single time. Described treatment: some 20 received Ad26.COV2.S at low or high dose, single or two shots; a few received placebo; per-sample allocation not given. The investigators took samples on day 63 after the first vaccine or placebo injection. Within Boston, the person who donated was an adult of 18-55 years. Broader study findings: TCR breadth and depth analyses may have underestimated total T cell responses. Placebo recipients had lower spike-specific TCR breadth than vaccine recipients. Similar non-spike TCR breadth was seen in vaccine and placebo recipients.

The V gene is TRBV18, the J gene TRBJ1-3, with D perhaps TRBD1 (6 bases). The source is a person between 18 and 59 years old who received the Ad26.COV2.S COVID-19 vaccine or a placebo. The specimen was peripheral blood, collected in a trial of Ad26.COV2.S vaccine versus placebo. The CDR3, as DNA: TGTGCCAGCTCACCTCGGGGGGCCAGGATTGCTACTTCTGGAAACACCATATATTTT. Its translation is CASSPRGARIATSGNTIYF.